This T cell receptor beta chain was observed in a study of cytotoxic CD8 clonotypes in ibrutinib-treated CLL. Turning to the study itself: The study included approximately 10 relapsed/refractory and 15 treatment-naive patients; about 17 had IGHV unmutated disease. Across samples, productive templates numbered around 260,000 and productive rearrangements reached around 98,000 on average.

CDR1 is MNHEY and CDR2 is SVGAGI in the germline V gene. The CDR3 has 15 residues. V lost 2 bases to trimming and J lost 5 bases; unmatched junction nucleotides: 8. TCRdb's table, derived via immunoSEQ multiplex PCR, lists solely in-frame clones and lacks some. Among approximately 20,000 clones, 81% were seen once, and the ten largest hold 5.7%. The source material was PBMCs, sampled before ibrutinib treatment. The J gene is TRBJ2-7, the V gene TRBV6-5; 8 bases line up with TRBD1. This TCR was sampled from a human donor with chronic lymphocytic leukemia. CDR3 coding DNA: TGTGCCAGCAGTTACATCGGGACAGGAAAGAACGAGCAGTACTTC. Protein product: CASSYIGTGKNEQYF.